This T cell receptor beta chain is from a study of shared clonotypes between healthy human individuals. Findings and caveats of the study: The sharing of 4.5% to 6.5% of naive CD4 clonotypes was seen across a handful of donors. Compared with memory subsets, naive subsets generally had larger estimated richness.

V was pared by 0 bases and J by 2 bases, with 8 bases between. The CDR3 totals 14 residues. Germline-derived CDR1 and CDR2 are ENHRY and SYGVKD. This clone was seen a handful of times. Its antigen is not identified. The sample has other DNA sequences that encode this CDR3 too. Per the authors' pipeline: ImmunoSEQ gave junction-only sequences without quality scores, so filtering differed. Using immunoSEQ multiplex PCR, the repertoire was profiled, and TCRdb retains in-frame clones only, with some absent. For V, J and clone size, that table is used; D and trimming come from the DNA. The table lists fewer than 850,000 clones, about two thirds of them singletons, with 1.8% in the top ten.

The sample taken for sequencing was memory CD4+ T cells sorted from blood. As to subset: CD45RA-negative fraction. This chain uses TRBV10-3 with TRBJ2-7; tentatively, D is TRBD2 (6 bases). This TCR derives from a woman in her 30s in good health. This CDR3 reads CAISESGGPYEQYF. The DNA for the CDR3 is TGTGCCATCAGTGAGTCGGGGGGACCCTACGAGCAGTACTTC.